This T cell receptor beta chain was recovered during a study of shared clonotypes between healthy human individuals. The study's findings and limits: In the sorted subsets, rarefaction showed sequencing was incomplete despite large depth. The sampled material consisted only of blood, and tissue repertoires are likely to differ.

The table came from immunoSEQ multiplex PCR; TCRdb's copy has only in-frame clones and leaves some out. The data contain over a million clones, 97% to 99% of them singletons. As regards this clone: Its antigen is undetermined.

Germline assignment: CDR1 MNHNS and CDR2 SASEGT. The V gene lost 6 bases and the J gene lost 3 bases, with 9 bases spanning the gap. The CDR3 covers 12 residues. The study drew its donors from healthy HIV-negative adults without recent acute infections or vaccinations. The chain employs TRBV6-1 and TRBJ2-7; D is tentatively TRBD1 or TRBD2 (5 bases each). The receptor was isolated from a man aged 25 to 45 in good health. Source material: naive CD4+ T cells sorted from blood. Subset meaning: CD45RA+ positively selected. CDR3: CASRPGLYEQYF. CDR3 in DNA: TGTGCCAGCAGACCGGGGCTCTACGAGCAGTACTTC.